Listed below are T cell receptor beta chains from one sample, sequenced in a study of cytomegalovirus exposure and HLA in healthy donors. Assay used: immunoSEQ multiplex PCR; TCRdb lists only in-frame clones, some missing. Here the sample spans some 170,000 clones, around four fifths being singletons. Sequencing was done on a sample of PBMCs. The receptors were sampled from a young man in good health and CMV-seropositive. Each CDR3 is given with its conserved first and last residue. Fields, in order: J gene, clone size, D gene, V gene, CDR3 length, CDR3 protein, CDR3 DNA. A D gene is named only where the DNA matches it firmly. The listing skips clone size in some rows; elsewhere it reads once, few, many or a size class.

>TRBJ1-2|few|TRBD1|TRBV7-3|14
CASSPGQGAYGYTF
TGTGCCAGCAGCCCTGGACAGGGGGCGTATGGCTACACCTTC
>TRBJ2-5|.|.|TRBV15|14
CATSRAGSRETQYF
TGTGCCACCAGCAGAGCCGGGTCGAGAGAGACCCAGTACTTC
>TRBJ2-7|.|TRBD1|TRBV28|15
CATPPTRTGGYEQYF
TGTGCCACCCCGCCCACCCGGACAGGGGGCTACGAGCAGTACTTC
>TRBJ2-5|.|.|TRBV11-2|13
CASSSKTEETQYF
TGTGCCAGCAGCTCCAAGACAGAAGAGACCCAGTACTTC
>TRBJ2-7|few|.|TRBV29-1|15
CSVAGGDRASYEQYF
TGCAGCGTTGCGGGGGGGGACAGGGCCTCCTACGAGCAGTACTTC
>TRBJ2-7|.|.|TRBV2|11
CASSVGYEQYF
TGTGCCAGCAGTGTCGGTTACGAGCAGTACTTC
>TRBJ2-1|few|TRBD2|TRBV2|15
CASRRVGGRLDEQFF
TGTGCCAGCAGGAGAGTGGGGGGGAGGCTTGATGAGCAGTTCTTC
>TRBJ1-4|.|.|TRBV4-1|15
CASSQDTTGNEKLFF
TGCGCCAGCAGCCAAGATACTACAGGGAATGAAAAACTGTTTTTT
>TRBJ1-4|.|.|TRBV28|15
CASSYPRGGDEKLFF
TGTGCCAGCAGTTACCCCCGGGGGGGAGACGAAAAACTGTTTTTT
>TRBJ1-1|once|TRBD1|TRBV6-1|15
CASAPQTGGWTEAFF
TGTGCCAGCGCACCCCAAACAGGGGGCTGGACTGAAGCTTTCTTT
>TRBJ1-5|.|.|TRBV7-6|16
CASSAQTDDSNQPQHF
TGTGCCAGCAGCGCGCAGACTGACGACAGCAATCAGCCCCAGCATTTT
>TRBJ2-7|once|TRBD1|TRBV19|13
CASSMGQHYEQYF
TGTGCCAGTAGTATGGGACAGCACTACGAGCAGTACTTC
>TRBJ1-1|.|.|TRBV28|12
CASSLSGTEAFF
TGTGCCAGCAGTTTAAGCGGGACTGAAGCTTTCTTT
>TRBJ1-2|.|.|TRBV28|17
CASSSVSRVKPLGGYTF
TGTGCCAGCAGTTCCGTTTCCAGGGTGAAGCCCCTCGGCGGCTACACCTTC
>TRBJ2-1|.|.|TRBV19|13
CASSTRVYNEQFF
TGTGCCAGTAGCACCCGGGTTTACAATGAGCAGTTCTTC
>TRBJ2-1|once|TRBD2|TRBV4-2|17
CASSQGTSGGLHNEQFF
TGTGCCAGCAGCCAGGGGACTAGTGGGGGACTACACAATGAGCAGTTCTTC
>TRBJ1-1|.|TRBD1|TRBV7-6|11
CASSNQGVAFF
TGTGCCAGCAGCAACCAGGGGGTAGCTTTCTTT